Sequencing of this TCR beta chain was carried out in a study of T cell repertoires in cytomegalovirus infection (dated by TCRdb to the late 2010s). Broadly, across the study: Donor HLA type was relevant to the analysis, because carriage of CMV infection together with the matching HLA type was indicated by public TCR beta signatures. Results the study describes overall, beyond this receptor: The ex vivo response was dominated by HLA-C-restricted CMV-specific TCR beta clonotypes, and the single most frequent clonotype in two of eight donors was supplied by these HLA-C-restricted clonotypes. In both this cohort and an independent cohort of 352 donors, the cumulative frequency of public TCR beta family members distinguished carriers of CMV infection plus the relevant HLA type.

This clonotype occurred a few times. What antigen it recognizes has not been identified. Base quality data are lacking; no much larger clone is found one base away. The reads were generated on an Illumina HiSeq 1500. TCRdb reanalyzed the raw reads on its own, using fastp at Q25 for trimming and MiXCR for clone calling, and kept in-frame beta chains. Rows are unified per CDR3 protein, each entry keeping the most common DNA and genes. This sample lists around 490,000 distinct CDR3 sequences; about 25% were detected once. The top ten hold approximately 13% of the sample. Trimming takes 6 bases from V and 2 bases from J, and the germline ends sit 9 bases apart. The CDR3 has 12 amino acids, counting the end cysteine and phenylalanine. The kept DNA is CDR3 alone, 36 bases in frame from the first base. The germline V gene encodes CDR1 DFQATT and CDR2 SNEGSKA (reference sequence).

This receptor chain uses TRBV20-1 and TRBJ2-3, and perhaps TRBD2 as D gene, on 5 matching bases. The source is a human donor in good health (CMV status not recorded). Some clones in this sample may be carry-over from other donors' samples. The sequencing input was PBMCs. At the DNA level, the sequence is TGCAGTGCCAGCGGTATCACAGATACGCAGTATTTT. Its protein is CSASGITDTQYF.